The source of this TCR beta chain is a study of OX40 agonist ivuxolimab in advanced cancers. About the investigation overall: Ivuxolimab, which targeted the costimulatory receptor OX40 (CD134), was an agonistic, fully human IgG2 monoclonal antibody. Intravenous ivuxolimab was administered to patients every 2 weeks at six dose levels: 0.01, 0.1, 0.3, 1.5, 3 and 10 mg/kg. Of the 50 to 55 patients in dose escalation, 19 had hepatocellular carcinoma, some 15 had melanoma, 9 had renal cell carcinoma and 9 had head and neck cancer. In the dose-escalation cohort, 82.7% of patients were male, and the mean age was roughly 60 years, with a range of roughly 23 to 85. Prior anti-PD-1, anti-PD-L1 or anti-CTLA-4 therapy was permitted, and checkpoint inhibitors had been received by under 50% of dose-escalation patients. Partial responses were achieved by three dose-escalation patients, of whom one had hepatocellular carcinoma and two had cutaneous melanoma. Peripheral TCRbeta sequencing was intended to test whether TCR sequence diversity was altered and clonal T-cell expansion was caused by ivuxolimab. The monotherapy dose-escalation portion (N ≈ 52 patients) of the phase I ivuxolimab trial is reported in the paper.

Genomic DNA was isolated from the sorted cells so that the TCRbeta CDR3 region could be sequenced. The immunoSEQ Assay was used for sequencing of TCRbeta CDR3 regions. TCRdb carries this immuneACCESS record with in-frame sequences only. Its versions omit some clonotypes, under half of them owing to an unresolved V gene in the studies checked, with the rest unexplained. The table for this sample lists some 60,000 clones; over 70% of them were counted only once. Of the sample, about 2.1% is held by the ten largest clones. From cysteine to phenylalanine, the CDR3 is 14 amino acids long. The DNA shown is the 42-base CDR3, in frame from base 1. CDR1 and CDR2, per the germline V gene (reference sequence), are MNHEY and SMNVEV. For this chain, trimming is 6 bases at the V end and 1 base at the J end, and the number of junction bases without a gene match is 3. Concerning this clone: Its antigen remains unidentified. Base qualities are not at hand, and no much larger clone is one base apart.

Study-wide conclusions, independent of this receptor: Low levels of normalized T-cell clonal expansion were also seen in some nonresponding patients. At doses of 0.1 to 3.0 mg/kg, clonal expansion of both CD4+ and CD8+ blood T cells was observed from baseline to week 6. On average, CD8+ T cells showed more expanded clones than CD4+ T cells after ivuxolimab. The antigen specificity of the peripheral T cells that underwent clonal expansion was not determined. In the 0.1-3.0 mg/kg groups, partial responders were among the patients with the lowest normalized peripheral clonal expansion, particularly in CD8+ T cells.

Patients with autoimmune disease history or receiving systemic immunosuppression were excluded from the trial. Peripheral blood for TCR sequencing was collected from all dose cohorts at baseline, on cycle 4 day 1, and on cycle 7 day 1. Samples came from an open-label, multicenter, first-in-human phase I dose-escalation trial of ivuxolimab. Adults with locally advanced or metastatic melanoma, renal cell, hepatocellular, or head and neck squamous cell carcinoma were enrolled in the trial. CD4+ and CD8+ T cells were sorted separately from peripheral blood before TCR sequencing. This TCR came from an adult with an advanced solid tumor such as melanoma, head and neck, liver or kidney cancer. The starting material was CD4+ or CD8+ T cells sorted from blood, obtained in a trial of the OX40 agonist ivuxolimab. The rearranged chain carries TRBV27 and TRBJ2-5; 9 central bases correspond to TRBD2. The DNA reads TGTGCCAGCAGGCCGACTAGCGGCCAAGAGACCCAGTACTTC. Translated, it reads CASRPTSGQETQYF.